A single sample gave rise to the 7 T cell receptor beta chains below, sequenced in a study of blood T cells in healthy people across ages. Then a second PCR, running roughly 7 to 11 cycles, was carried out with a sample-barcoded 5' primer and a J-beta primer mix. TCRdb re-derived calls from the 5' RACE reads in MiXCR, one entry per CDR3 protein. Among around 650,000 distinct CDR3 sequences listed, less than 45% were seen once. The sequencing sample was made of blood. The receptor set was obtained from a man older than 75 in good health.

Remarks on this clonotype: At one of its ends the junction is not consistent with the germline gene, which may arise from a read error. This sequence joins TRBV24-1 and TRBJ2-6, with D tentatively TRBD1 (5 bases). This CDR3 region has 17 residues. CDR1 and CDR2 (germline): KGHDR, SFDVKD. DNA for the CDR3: TGTGCCACCAGTGATTCAGGAAGTCTGCCTGGGGCCATCGTCCTGACTTTC. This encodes CATSDSGSLPGAIVLTF.

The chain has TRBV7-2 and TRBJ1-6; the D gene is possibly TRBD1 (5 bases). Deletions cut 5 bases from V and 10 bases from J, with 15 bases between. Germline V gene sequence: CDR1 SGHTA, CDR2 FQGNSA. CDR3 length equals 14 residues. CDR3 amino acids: CASSPGTSNSPLHF. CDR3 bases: TGTGCCAGCAGCCCCGGGACCTCCAACTCACCCCTCCACTTT.

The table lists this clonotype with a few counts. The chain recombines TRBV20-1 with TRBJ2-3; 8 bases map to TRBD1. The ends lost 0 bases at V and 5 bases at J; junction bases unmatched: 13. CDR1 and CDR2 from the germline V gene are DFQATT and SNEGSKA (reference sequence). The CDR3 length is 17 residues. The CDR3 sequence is CSARDVQSGQAVDTQYF. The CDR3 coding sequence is TGCAGTGCTAGAGATGTCCAATCGGGACAGGCGGTAGATACGCAGTATTTT.

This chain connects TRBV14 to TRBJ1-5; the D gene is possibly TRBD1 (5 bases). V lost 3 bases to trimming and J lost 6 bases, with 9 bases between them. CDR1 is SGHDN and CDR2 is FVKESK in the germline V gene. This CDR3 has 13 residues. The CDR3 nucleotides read TGTGCCAGCAGCCAGGGGGGACGTCAGCCCCAGCATTTT. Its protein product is CASSQGGRQPQHF.

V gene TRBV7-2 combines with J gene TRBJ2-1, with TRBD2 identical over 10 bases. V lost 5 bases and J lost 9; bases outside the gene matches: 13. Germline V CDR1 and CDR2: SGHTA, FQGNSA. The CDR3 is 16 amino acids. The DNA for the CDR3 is TGTGCCAGCAGCACCATGGCAGCGGGGGGGCAGGGTGAGCAGTTCTTC. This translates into CASSTMAAGGQGEQFF.

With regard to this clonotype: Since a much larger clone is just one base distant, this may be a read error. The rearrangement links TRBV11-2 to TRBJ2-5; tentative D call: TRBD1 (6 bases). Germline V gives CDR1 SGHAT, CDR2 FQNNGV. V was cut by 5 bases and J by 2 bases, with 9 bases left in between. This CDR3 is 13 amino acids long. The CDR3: CASSEDRQETQYF. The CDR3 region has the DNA TGTGCCAGCAGCGAAGACAGGCAAGAGACCCAGTACTTC.

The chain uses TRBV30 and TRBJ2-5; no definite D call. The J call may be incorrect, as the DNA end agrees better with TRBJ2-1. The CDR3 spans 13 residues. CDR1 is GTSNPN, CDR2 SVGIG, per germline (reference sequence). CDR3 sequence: CAWSGGLQETQFF. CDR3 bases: TGTGCCTGGAGTGGTGGGTTGCAAGAGACCCAGTTCTTC.